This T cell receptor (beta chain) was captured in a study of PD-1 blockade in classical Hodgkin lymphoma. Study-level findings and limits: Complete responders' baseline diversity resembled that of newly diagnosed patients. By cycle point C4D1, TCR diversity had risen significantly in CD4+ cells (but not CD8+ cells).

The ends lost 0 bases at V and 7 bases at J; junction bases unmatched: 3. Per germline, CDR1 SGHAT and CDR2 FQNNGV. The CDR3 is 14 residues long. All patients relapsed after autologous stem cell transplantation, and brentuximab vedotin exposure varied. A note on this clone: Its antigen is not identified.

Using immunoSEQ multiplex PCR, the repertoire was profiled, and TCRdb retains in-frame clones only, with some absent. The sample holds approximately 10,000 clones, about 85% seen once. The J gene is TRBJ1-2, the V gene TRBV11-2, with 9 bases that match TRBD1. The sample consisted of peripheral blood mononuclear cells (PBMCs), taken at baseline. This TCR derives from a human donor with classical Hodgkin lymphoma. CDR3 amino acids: CASSLDRTGAGYTF. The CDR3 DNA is TGTGCCAGCAGCTTAGATAGGACAGGGGCTGGCTACACCTTC.